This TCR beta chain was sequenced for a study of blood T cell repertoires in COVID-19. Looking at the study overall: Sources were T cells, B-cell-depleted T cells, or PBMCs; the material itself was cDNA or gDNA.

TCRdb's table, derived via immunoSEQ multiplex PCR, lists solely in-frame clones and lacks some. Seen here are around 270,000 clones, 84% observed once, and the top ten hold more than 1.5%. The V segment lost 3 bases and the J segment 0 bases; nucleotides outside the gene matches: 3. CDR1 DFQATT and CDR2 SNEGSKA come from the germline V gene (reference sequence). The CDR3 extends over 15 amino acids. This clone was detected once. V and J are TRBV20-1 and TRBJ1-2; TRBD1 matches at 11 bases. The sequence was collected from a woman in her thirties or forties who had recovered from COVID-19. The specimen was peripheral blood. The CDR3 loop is CSASGQGASNYGYTF. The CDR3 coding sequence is TGCAGTGCTAGTGGACAGGGGGCTTCTAACTATGGCTACACCTTC.